The TCR beta chain under discussion was sequenced for a study of shared clonotypes between healthy human individuals. Study-level results: Depth of sequencing was expected to influence donor clonotype sharing. In contrast to clonotypes shared by all four donors, non-shared clonotypes had lower generation probabilities.

Germline V gene data show CDR1 as SGHVS and CDR2 as FNYEAQ. This CDR3 has 18 residues. V gave up 2 bases and J gave up 3 bases; unmatched junction bases: 8. With regard to this clone: Its antigen is not identified.

Under the authors' procedure: In the immunoSEQ data, sequences were junction-only and lacked quality scores, so filtering differed. Clones were read by immunoSEQ multiplex PCR, and TCRdb kept only the in-frame ones, dropping some. V, J and clone size are those of that table, while D and trimming were read from the DNA. The table has some 2 million clones, about 95% seen once. Terminally differentiated effector memory CD45RA+ cells were left out of the naive CD8 fraction, which was CD45RO-negative and positively selected for CCR7. Caucasian adults living in Nashville, Tennessee, provided all samples.

V usage is TRBV7-6 and J usage is TRBJ2-2; 11 positions agree with TRBD2. The clonotype comes from a man younger than 35 in good health. The sequencing sample was made of naive CD8+ T cells sorted from blood. This chain's CDR3 is CASSLTSGTSGYTGELFF. CDR3 nucleotides: TGTGCCAGCAGCTTAACTTCCGGGACTAGCGGCTACACCGGGGAGCTGTTTTTT.